Shown below are 2 T cell receptor beta chains from a single sample sequenced in a study of T cells in Graves' hyperthyroidism and ophthalmopathy. Researchers amplified the TCR beta CDR3 regions from RNA transcripts. HTBI primers were the set used in a first-round RT-PCR of the TCR CDR3. One entry per CDR3 protein, called by TCRdb with MiXCR from the multiplex PCR reads. The repertoire holds about 500,000 distinct CDR3 sequences, with 15% to 20% as singletons. Specimen: blood. Receptors originate from a woman younger than 30 with Graves' ophthalmopathy.

There are many counts of this clonotype. The CDR3 loop reads CASSQDPGGTYEQYF. CDR3 DNA: TGTGCCAGCAGCCAAGATCCCGGCGGCACCTACGAGCAGTACTTC. The chain combines TRBV3-1 with TRBJ2-7, with unresolved D. Trimming left V 0 bases short and J 2 bases short, with 11 bases between. The CDR3 contains 15 residues. Germline CDR1 LGHDT, CDR2 YNNKEL (reference sequence).

The rearrangement joins TRBV4-2 to TRBJ1-5; D possibly corresponds to TRBD1 (6 bases). Germline loops: CDR1 LGHNA, CDR2 YNFKEQ. V was cut by 0 bases and J by 2 bases, with 14 bases left in between. The CDR3 totals 17 residues. The DNA for the CDR3 is TGTGCCAGCAGCCAAGATGGAGGGGGTAAGGGCAATCAGCCCCAGCATTTT. Its protein is CASSQDGGGKGNQPQHF.